These 27 T cell receptor beta chains were sequenced from one sample in a study of blood T cell repertoires in COVID-19. Sequenced by immunoSEQ multiplex PCR; TCRdb stores in-frame clones only, minus some. This sample has approximately 190,000 clones, with about 80% found just once. Material for sequencing was peripheral blood. The receptor source for this set is a man aged 55 to 70 with acute or convalescent COVID-19.

This rearrangement joins TRBV6-2 or TRBV6-3 to TRBJ2-1, with 14 positions matching TRBD2. V shed 5 bases and J 6 bases; nucleotides not matched to a gene: 12. The germline V gene encodes CDR1 MNHEY and CDR2 SVGEGT. The CDR3 is 18 amino acids. This CDR3 is CASSPYLQGLAGVNEQFF. CDR3 in DNA: TGTGCCAGCAGTCCATACTTACAGGGACTAGCGGGGGTCAATGAGCAGTTCTTC.

This clone was detected only a few times. The CDR3 here is CASSSQGAGMREQYF. In DNA, the CDR3 is TGTGCCAGCAGCTCGCAGGGGGCGGGGATGAGGGAGCAGTACTTC. The rearrangement uses TRBV7-9 and TRBJ2-7; 8 bases align to TRBD1. Trimming at V came to 4 bases and at J to 7 bases, leaving 12 bases not matched to a gene. The germline V gene has CDR1 SEHNR and CDR2 FQNEAQ (reference sequence). The CDR3 is 15 amino acids.

This chain connects TRBV6-5 to TRBJ1-2; 7 nucleotides match TRBD1. V shed 6 bases and J 6 bases; nucleotides not matched to a gene: 7. The CDR3 has 13 amino acids. Germline CDR1 is MNHEY and CDR2 is SVGAGI. The CDR3 DNA follows: TGTGCCAGCAGGGCGACAGGGATCGATGGCTACACCTTC. It specifies CASRATGIDGYTF.

The chain couples TRBV15 to TRBJ1-5, with D hard to call. The CDR3 sequence is 13 residues long. Germline-derived CDR1 and CDR2 are LNHNV and YYDKDF (reference sequence). Trimming removed 1 base at V and 4 bases at J, with 5 bases between. The CDR3: CATSRVVNQPQHF. CDR3 in DNA: TGTGCCACCAGCAGAGTAGTTAATCAGCCCCAGCATTTT.

The V call is TRBV23-1, the J call TRBJ1-5; TRBD1 matches at 7 bases. Being an ORF, TRBV23-1 has a function that is uncertain. The CDR3 is made up of 18 amino acids. V lost 0 bases to trimming and J lost 3 bases; unmatched junction nucleotides: 11. CDR3 in DNA: TGCGCCAGCAGTCAATCGACCGACAGGGACAATATCAATCAGCCCCAGCATTTT. It codes for CASSQSTDRDNINQPQHF.

V usage is TRBV4-2 and J usage is TRBJ2-1, with 7 bases matching TRBD1. The germline V gene encodes CDR1 LGHNA and CDR2 YNFKEQ. The V gene end was trimmed by 4 bases and the J gene end by 5 bases; junction bases not matched to a gene: 20. The CDR3 loop spans 19 amino acids. The CDR3 loop reads CASSRGMGAVSGTDNEQFF. The DNA for the CDR3 is TGTGCCAGCAGCCGAGGGATGGGAGCCGTATCCGGGACAGACAATGAGCAGTTCTTC.

The chain carries TRBV6-2 or TRBV6-3 and TRBJ2-5; 9 bases match TRBD1. Germline loops: CDR1 MNHEY, CDR2 SVGEGT. Germline trimming cut 5 bases from V and 6 bases from J; bases unmatched to any gene: 7. CDR3 length: 14 residues. DNA of the CDR3: TGTGCCAGCAGTCATAACGACAGGGGGAAGACCCAGTACTTC. This codes for CASSHNDRGKTQYF.

The V gene is TRBV6-5, the J gene TRBJ1-2; possibly TRBD1 for D (5 bases). Trimming removed 6 bases at V and 5 bases at J, with 10 bases between. The germline gives CDR1 MNHEY, CDR2 SVGAGI. This CDR3 has 12 residues. The CDR3 reads CASRATGYGYTF. DNA for the CDR3: TGTGCCAGCAGGGCTACAGGTTATGGCTACACCTTC.

The genes are TRBV19 and TRBJ1-6, with a weak D call TRBD1 (6 bases). Trimming stripped 3 bases from V and 5 bases from J, with 11 bases between. Germline V gives CDR1 LNHDA, CDR2 SQIVND (reference sequence). CDR3 length: 15 residues. CDR3 DNA: TGTGCCAGTAGTATCTCACAGGGACATAATTCACCCCTCCACTTT. Amino acids: CASSISQGHNSPLHF.

The chain carries TRBV3-1 (or the pseudogene TRBV3-2) and TRBJ1-2; D is uncertain. With 4 bases removed from V and 8 bases from J, the gap between germline ends came to 14 bases. Germline V CDR1 and CDR2: LGHDT, YNNKEL (reference sequence). This CDR3 has 13 amino acids. CDR3 DNA: TGTGCCAGCAGCCCCACGGGATCAGCGGGCTACACCTTC. Its protein is CASSPTGSAGYTF.

The rearrangement links TRBV10-2 to TRBJ2-1; TRBD2 agrees at 11 bases. J gave up 7 bases and V 3 bases, and 8 bases lay outside the gene matches. Looked up from germline, CDR1 is WSHSY and CDR2 is SAAADI. The CDR3 loop spans 16 amino acids. The CDR3 here is CASSEPFSGRVNEQFF. In DNA, the CDR3 is TGCGCCAGCAGTGAACCCTTTAGCGGGAGGGTAAATGAGCAGTTCTTC.

The J gene is TRBJ2-1, the V gene TRBV30; the match to TRBD2 covers 10 bases. Germline V gives CDR1 GTSNPN, CDR2 SVGIG (reference sequence). V trimming: 7 bases; J trimming: 4 bases; junction bases outside the gene matches: 7. The CDR3 sequence is 14 residues long. CDR3 nucleotides: TGTGCCTCCAGGACTAGCGGCTATTACAATGAGCAGTTCTTC. This encodes CASRTSGYYNEQFF.

J is TRBJ1-1 and V is TRBV12-5; 7 nucleotides agree with TRBD1. The CDR3 sequence is 14 residues long. Germline CDR1 and CDR2: LGHNT and FRNRAP. V lost 6 bases and J lost 1; bases outside the gene matches: 5. In nucleotides, the CDR3 is TGTGCTAGTGGAACCGGGACAGCGAACACTGAAGCTTTCTTT. Translated, it gives CASGTGTANTEAFF.

The CDR3 loop reads CASSWGAGGPYNEQFF. Written as DNA, the CDR3 is TGCGCCAGCAGCTGGGGGGCGGGAGGGCCGTACAATGAGCAGTTCTTC. V gene TRBV5-1 combines with J gene TRBJ2-1; 9 bases are shared with TRBD2. Per the germline V gene, CDR1 is SGHRS and CDR2 is YFSETQ. The CDR3 extends over 16 amino acids. The trim removed 3 bases at V and 4 bases at J, leaving 8 bases unmatched.

This clone was picked up one time. The V call is TRBV6-1, the J call TRBJ2-5; D possibly corresponds to TRBD2 (6 bases). Germline V lookup: CDR1 MNHNS, CDR2 SASEGT. This CDR3 region has 14 residues. The V gene lost 1 base and the J gene lost 5 bases, with 11 bases spanning the gap. The CDR3 is CASSEVGGFETQYF. The CDR3 DNA sequence: TGTGCCAGCAGTGAAGTCGGAGGGTTTGAGACCCAGTACTTC.

V gene TRBV9 combines with J gene TRBJ1-1; no clear D gene. Trimming removed 0 bases at V and 3 bases at J, with 6 bases between. The CDR3 length is 13 residues. From germline, CDR1 is SGDLS and CDR2 YYNGEE. This chain's CDR3 is CASSVEVDTEAFF. The CDR3 bases are TGTGCCAGCAGCGTAGAAGTAGACACTGAAGCTTTCTTT.

The chain combines TRBV7-9 with TRBJ1-1; no clear D. Trimming removed 1 base at V and 0 bases at J, with 6 bases between. The CDR3 extends over 14 amino acids. CDR1 is SEHNR and CDR2 is FQNEAQ in the germline V gene (reference sequence). CDR3 nucleotides: TGTGCCAGCAGCTTAGAGCTGCTGAACACTGAAGCTTTCTTT. It codes for CASSLELLNTEAFF.

The chain is built from TRBV7-9 and TRBJ1-2; D perhaps matches TRBD1 (6 bases). The CDR3 length is 15 residues. CDR1 SEHNR and CDR2 FQNEAQ come from the germline V gene (reference sequence). V lost 5 bases and J lost 2, with 15 bases in between. The chain's CDR3 is CASSQTGTGNYGYTF. CDR3 sequence (DNA): TGTGCCAGCAGCCAAACAGGAACAGGGAACTATGGCTACACCTTC.

This chain connects TRBV13 to TRBJ2-1; D remains unclear. Looked up from germline, CDR1 is PRHDT and CDR2 is FYEKMQ (reference sequence). V lost 5 bases and J 4 bases, leaving 9 bases between the germline ends. This CDR3 has 13 amino acids. The CDR3 DNA follows: TGTGCCAGCAGCGGCCGCGGATACAATGAGCAGTTCTTC. Its protein is CASSGRGYNEQFF.

This clone was counted between two and nine times. CDR3 residues: CASDRGNQPQHF. CDR3 in DNA: TGTGCCAGCGACAGGGGTAATCAGCCCCAGCATTTT. The chain employs TRBV19 and TRBJ1-5; 8 bases line up with TRBD1. The CDR3 length is 12 residues. Trimming took 9 bases from V and 4 from J; bases not matched to a gene: 2. Looked up from germline, CDR1 is LNHDA and CDR2 is SQIVND (reference sequence). Based on the CDR3 plus reference TRBV19 and TRBJ1-5, the full variable domain is DGGITQSPKYLFRKEGQNVTLSCEQNLNHDAMYWYRQDPGQGLRLIYYSQIVNDFQKGDIAEGYSVSREKKESFPLTVTSAQKNPTAFYLCASDRGNQPQHFGDGTRLSIL.

The chain employs TRBV5-6 and TRBJ2-5; 7 bases align to TRBD2. V shed 0 bases and J 5 bases; nucleotides not matched to a gene: 10. There are 16 residues in the CDR3. Germline V gene sequence: CDR1 SGHDT, CDR2 YYEEEE. CDR3 bases: TGTGCCAGCAGCTTGGGTGGGAGGGCCCTGAGGGAGACCCAGTACTTC. It translates to CASSLGGRALRETQYF.

This clone was counted a single time. The V call is TRBV7-3, the J call TRBJ2-1; 11 nucleotides agree with TRBD2. CDR1 and CDR2 from the germline V gene are SGHTA and FQGTGA. V lost 5 bases, J lost 8 bases, and 8 bases stayed unmatched. The CDR3 has 15 amino acids. Written as DNA, the CDR3 is TGTGCCAGCAGCACCTATAGCGGGGGGGCATATGAGCAGTTCTTC. This sequence encodes CASSTYSGGAYEQFF. Complete variable domain (other parts from reference TRBV7-3 and TRBJ2-1): GAGVSQTPSNKVTEKGKYVELRCDPISGHTALYWYRQSLGQGPEFLIYFQGTGAADDSGLPNDRFFAVRPEGSVSTLKIQRTERGDSAVYLCASSTYSGGAYEQFFGPGTRLTVL.

The chain employs TRBV3-1 (or the pseudogene TRBV3-2) and TRBJ1-5; 11 bases align to TRBD1. The length of the CDR3 is 17 residues. Germline CDR1 reads LGHDT; CDR2 reads YNNKEL (reference sequence). Trimming cost V 2 bases and J 6 bases; bases outside gene matches: 9. CDR3 residues: CASSQTTGTGGGQPQHF. DNA of the CDR3: TGTGCCAGCAGCCAAACCACTGGGACAGGGGGAGGTCAGCCCCAGCATTTT.

This clone occurred once. V gene TRBV28 combines with J gene TRBJ1-2, with a weak D call TRBD1 (5 bases). Germline lookup yields CDR1 MDHEN and CDR2 SYDVKM. V was trimmed by 2 bases and J by 8 bases, leaving 21 bases between them. This CDR3 has 16 residues. The CDR3 here is CASSLPGYRNSGGYTF. In DNA form, the CDR3 reads TGTGCCAGCAGTTTACCAGGGTACCGGAATTCGGGCGGCTACACCTTC.

V gene TRBV5-5 combines with J gene TRBJ1-5, with D unclear. Trimming pared 0 bases from V and 3 bases from J, leaving 4 bases between. The CDR3 is 13 residues long. Germline lookup yields CDR1 SGHKS and CDR2 YYEKEE (reference sequence). The CDR3 spells CASSLGHNQPQHF. The CDR3 nucleotides are TGTGCCAGCAGCTTGGGGCACAATCAGCCCCAGCATTTT.

The chain has TRBV4-1 and TRBJ1-5, with D possibly matching TRBD1 (6 bases). Deletions cut 0 bases from V and 2 bases from J, with 11 bases between. Germline assignment: CDR1 MGHRA and CDR2 YSYEKL. The CDR3 has 16 amino acids. Written as DNA, the CDR3 is TGCGCCAGCAGCCAAGAGGGGGGGGCCGGCAATCAGCCCCAGCATTTT. It encodes CASSQEGGAGNQPQHF.

This chain uses TRBV5-6 with TRBJ2-5; no definite D call. The CDR3 extends over 13 amino acids. Germline V gene lookup returns CDR1 SGHDT and CDR2 YYEEEE. V lost 2 bases, J lost 2 bases, and 7 bases lay in between. CDR3 DNA sequence: TGTGCCAGCAGCTTCCTACAGCAAGAGACCCAGTACTTC. This encodes CASSFLQQETQYF.